This T cell receptor (beta chain) was sequenced during a study of T cells in Graves' hyperthyroidism and ophthalmopathy. The study excluded patients with uncontrolled infection, other autoimmune disease, pregnancy or lactation. TCR beta CDR3 regions were amplified from RNA. First-round RT-PCR of the TCR CDR3 relied on the HTBI primer set. MiXCR, applied by TCRdb to the multiplex PCR reads, yields one record per CDR3 protein. The sample lists some 500,000 distinct CDR3 sequences, approximately 15% occurring once. This clonotype was seen a few times. This CDR3 has 13 amino acids. The ends were cut back, 2 bases at V and 5 bases at J, with 6 bases in the middle. Germline V gene sequence: CDR1 SGHNT, CDR2 YENEEA.

V usage is TRBV11-3 and J usage is TRBJ2-2, with a tentative D call TRBD2 (5 bases). Source material: blood. The receptor was isolated from a woman between 18 and 29 years old with Graves' hyperthyroidism. CDR3 amino acids: CASSLWRTGELFF. DNA of the CDR3: TGTGCCAGCAGCTTATGGAGGACCGGGGAGCTGTTTTTT.